This entry concerns a single TCR beta chain. What this receptor recognizes is not known. No qualities accompany the bases; no much larger clone lies one base away. From the cysteine through the phenylalanine, the CDR3 covers 15 amino acids. The entry retains the CDR3 DNA only, 45 bases that are in frame from base 1. CDR1 SNHLY and CDR2 FYNNEI are derived from the germline V gene. Relative to germline, V is missing 7 bases and J is missing 0 bases, with 5 bases of the junction outside any gene match. The library came from the immunoSEQ multiplex PCR assay. For the multiplex PCR, a mixture combining 60 forward primers for TCR Vbeta segments and 13 reverse primers for TCR Jbeta segments was used. The CDR3 region of rearranged TCR beta genes was amplified from genomic DNA by a multiplex PCR assay. On the Illumina HiSeq System, the amplified TCR beta libraries were sequenced as 87-base-pair reads. The study's own analysis went as follows. In a later analysis, 70 million to 95 million unique TCR beta chains were counted across the 666 repertoires, and approximately 9.9 million of these chains were shared by at least two donors. A nearest-neighbor algorithm error-corrected the raw reads and collapsed the reads into unique sequences, merging closely related sequences to remove PCR and sequencing errors. V, D and J gene segments were assigned by aligning CDR3 sequences to IMGT reference sequences. For a sequence to be retained, a match of at least six nucleotides to both a V gene segment and a J gene segment was required. A rearrangement counted as productive if the CDR3 had no stop codons and remained in frame with V and J, and every other rearrangement counted as non-productive. CDR3 was defined according to IMGT convention as the region running from the second conserved V-encoded cysteine to the conserved J-encoded phenylalanine. The earlier analysis of some 540 of the donors excluded any sequence lacking an unambiguous match to a single V gene segment. In an earlier analysis of approximately 500 of the donors, a V segment was called functional when productive rearrangements were above 56.7%, and segregating when the standard deviation between donors exceeded 5%. A statistical classification framework was developed to diagnose cytomegalovirus status using the catalog of TCR beta chain sequences. V and J gene assignment, in a later analysis, came from comparing TCR nucleotide sequences with IMGT/GENE-DB human TR gene sequences. In a later analysis, CDR3 sequences and most-parsimonious VDJ recombination scenarios were assigned using the TCRdist pipeline. In a later analysis, each TCR beta chain was defined by its CDR3 amino acid sequence together with its V-gene family, and reads without a unique V-gene family were excluded. In a later analysis, 500 to 700 highly shared, low-generation-probability nucleotide sequences were removed to address suspected cross-contamination and a sequencing artifact. In a later analysis, a clonal expansion index was calculated for each public chain from normalized within-repertoire ranks of inferred template counts. Generation probabilities in a later analysis came from a VDJ recombination model fitted to out-of-frame rearrangements, and those results were checked against IGoR. In a later analysis, TCR-TCR, TCR-HLA and TCR-CMV co-occurrence was scored with hypergeometric tests, and a repertoire-size bias correction was applied to TCR pairs. To estimate false discovery rates, a later analysis permuted the HLA or CMV assignments 20 times. In a later analysis, co-occurring TCRs were grouped with DBSCAN, and TCRdist sequence similarity was added when clustering was performed within HLA-allele-positive subsets. Co-occurrence clustering excluded repertoires with fewer than 30,000 or more than 120,000 public chains, plus five with anomalous nucleotide sharing. This is the immuneACCESS table as TCRdb keeps it, with only in-frame sequences that have V and J called. A part of the clones is gone; compared with another copy, unresolved V genes explain less than half, and the rest is unexplained. Clone size and the V and J calls come from that table; the DNA yielded D and trimming. Present in this sample are fewer than 200,000 clones, about 85% of which were seen just once. The ten top clones hold about 4.4% of the sample.

In total, roughly 670 healthy bone marrow donors made up the cohort. Cohort members were all nominally healthy when sampled, although unrecorded immune exposures were likely present. The donor tested CMV seropositive and was one of the 289 seropositive cohort members. A peripheral blood sample was provided by each donor, and peripheral blood mononuclear cells were used for TCR beta sequencing. Genomic DNA extraction from the blood cell samples was performed with the Qiagen DNeasy Blood Extraction Kit. This entry comes from a study of cytomegalovirus exposure and HLA in healthy donors (dated by TCRdb to the late 2010s). Study-level background: An earlier analysis of several hundred of the donors reported approximately 300 Gb of sequence data and 117 million unique TCR beta sequences obtained from about 179 million T cells. A separate validation cohort of 100 to 150 different subjects was used in addition to the roughly 620-subject first cohort. To predict cytomegalovirus infection status, the study brought together high-throughput TCR immunosequencing, statistical association of individual TCRs with disease status, and machine learning. A later genetic analysis took genome-wide SNP genotypes for about 55% of the 666 donors and used that subset as a discovery cohort. All discovery cohort repertoires had been generated on a single sequencing platform. Rather than using new phenotypic data, the later analysis identified candidate immune exposures from TCR beta sequences and from how often those sequences occurred across donors. The genetic ancestry cluster associated with self-reported Caucasian donors included 70% to 85% of the roughly 380 genotyped donors. Roughly 300 gigabases of sequencing data and roughly 81 million unique TCR sequences made up an early release that covered several hundred HLA-typed donors. Across 300 to 400 genotyped donors of the cohort, an average of approximately 220,000 unique TCR beta nucleotide sequences per donor were sequenced, and roughly 18% of those sequences were non-productive. Typing coverage differed by locus: A, B, C, DRB1 and DQB1 were typed in roughly 620-630 donors, DQA1 in 500 to 550, DPA1 in approximately 610, and DPB1 in just under 480. Both class I and class II loci were covered by HLA typing, at four-digit resolution. The study used immunosequencing to profile the T cell repertoires of some 600 subjects and linked those repertoires to cytomegalovirus serostatus. The study aimed to test whether signatures of past pathogen exposure could be identified by cataloging public T cell receptors. A later analysis re-analyzed previously published TCR beta repertoires from hundreds of donors and added high-resolution HLA genotyping to study TCR occurrence patterns. Roughly 5 DR-DQ haplotypes were handled as single units for association and clustering because linkage in the cohort was strong. An earlier analysis of about 600 of the donors used high-throughput TCR beta sequencing to judge whether each TCR beta V gene segment behaved as functional or pseudogenic. Donor age, sex, ethnicity and CMV serostatus were compiled together with the repertoire data. What the study reported, not specific to this receptor: About 17 rarely observed V segments, including chromosome 9 orphons, were excluded from the earlier analysis of about 610 of the donors because counts were too low. A further reported finding was that TCR beta sequences accurately predicted the HLA-A and HLA-B alleles for most subjects in the first cohort. When HLA alleles, especially DR and DQ, strongly co-occurred, TCR associations were difficult to assign to individual alleles. Cytomegalovirus status was reported to be diagnosed by the classifier with high specificity and sensitivity in both the original and validation cohorts. According to a later analysis, parvovirus B19, influenza, CMV and Epstein-Barr virus appeared linked to several top co-occurrence clusters. Most TCR sequences were observed very rarely across donors, whereas some public TCRs were present in many individuals. The presence/absence analyses assumed that sequencing depth was roughly uniform across donors, and that assumption may not be true. Because HLA typing was missing for some donors at each locus, association tests included only the typed subset. Most CMV-associated TCR beta chains appeared to be HLA-restricted in a later analysis, and the HLA associations seemed to be driven largely by CMV exposure. Linkage disequilibrium might explain the correlated functional status among segregating V segments, but an unknown experimental factor could not be excluded. CMV serostatus was the only immune exposure information available for the cohort. A later analysis found that TCR association rates varied across HLA loci, with DRB1 alleles showing the most associated TCRs and HLA-C alleles the fewest. A total of 164 TCR beta chains were listed by the study as associated with cytomegalovirus. Specific HLA alleles were associated with over 15,000 TCR beta sequences at a false discovery rate of 0.05 in a later analysis. A later analysis found that HLA-associated TCR beta chains were more clonally expanded and had lower generation probabilities than equally common non-associated chains. The authors suggested that the approach could potentially be generalized to other disease states and immunological phenotypes. A cluster of highly shared sequence variants was judged likely to be a technical artifact of the sequencing pipeline. In a later genetic analysis, a missense DCLRE1C variant was associated with V-gene and J-gene trimming of TCR beta chains, and the association was replicated in an independent cohort. A few of the identified cytomegalovirus-associated TCR beta chains were confirmed in vitro to be specific for cytomegalovirus antigens. Only TCR beta chains were sequenced in this cohort, and the absence of alpha or paired-chain data limited detectable features. In a later genetic analysis, fewer N-insertions in productive TCRs were reported among donors in an Asian-associated ancestry cluster than the roughly 700-donor mean. Some IMGT-functional V segments, including TRBV6-2 and TRBV6-3, could not be told apart with the 87-base-pair reads, so those segments were excluded. An earlier analysis of 450 to 750 of the donors showed that most TCR beta V segments appeared in productive rearrangements either about 90% or about 30% of the time, which broadly matched IMGT annotations.

The receptor was isolated from a woman aged 45-59 years in good health and CMV-seropositive. The sequenced sample consisted of PBMCs. This chain joins TRBV2 to TRBJ2-2, with TRBD2 identical over 7 junction bases. The nucleotides read TGTGCCAGCACCGGGGGAGGGGCGAACACCGGGGAGCTGTTTTTT. Its protein product is CASTGGGANTGELFF. With the portions outside the CDR3 filled from the reference TRBV2 and TRBJ2-2 genes, the complete variable region becomes EPEVTQTPSHQVTQMGQEVILRCVPISNHLYFYWYRQILGQKVEFLVSFYNNEISEKSEIFDDQFSVERPDGSNFTLKIRSTKLEDSAMYFCASTGGGANTGELFFGEGSRLTVL.